What follows describes a single TCR beta chain. Antigen unknown. Each donor was nominally healthy when sampled (though unrecorded immune exposures were likely). It was with 60 Vbeta and 13 Jbeta primers that the PCR ran. Only in-frame clones appear in the TCRdb table, and some are missing; sequencing was by immunoSEQ multiplex PCR. The sample yields about 100,000 clones, about four fifths seen once. The record originates from a study of cytomegalovirus exposure and HLA in healthy donors. General study points: TCR beta V segments were, for the most part, productive about 90% or about 30% of the time in an earlier analysis.

The sequence derives from a woman in her thirties or forties in good health and CMV-seronegative. Specimen: PBMCs.

CDR3: CASIETVYNEQFF. CDR3 in DNA: TGTGCCAGCATCGAGACAGTCTACAATGAGCAGTTCTTC. V gene TRBV6-1 combines with J gene TRBJ2-1; a possible D gene is TRBD1 (5 bases). V was pared by 7 bases and J by 3 bases, with 10 bases between. Germline V lookup: CDR1 MNHNS, CDR2 SASEGT. The CDR3 length is 13 residues.